The 26 T cell receptor beta chains reported below all come from one sample, sequenced in a study of tumor and adjacent non-tumor tissue in lung cancer. The template was RNA from unsorted bulk tissue. This non-tumor lung sample came from over 3 cm beyond the tumor edge. TCRbeta libraries were built with three rounds of nested PCR, modified from ARM-PCR. TCRdb independently ran MiXCR on the multiplex PCR reads; one entry per CDR3 protein. The repertoire holds approximately 100,000 distinct CDR3 sequences, with approximately 65% as singletons. Sequencing was carried out using distant non-tumor lung tissue. All receptors come from a man under 40 with non-small cell lung cancer.

This clonotype occurred a few times. A clone one base away is much larger, so this may be a read error. This chain uses TRBV29-1 with TRBJ2-2; 9 nucleotides align to TRBD2. This CDR3 has 13 residues. The germline V gene has CDR1 SQVTM and CDR2 ANQGSEA. V lost 5 bases to trimming and J lost 14 bases; unmatched junction nucleotides: 12. The CDR3: CSVITYSGGSLFF. DNA of the CDR3: TGCAGCGTTATAACCTATAGCGGGGGAAGCCTGTTTTTT.

As regards this clonotype: This may stem from a read error, because a much larger clone lies one nucleotide away. The V and J genes are TRBV10-3 and TRBJ2-1, with D hard to call. This CDR3 has 14 residues. Germline V gives CDR1 ENHRY, CDR2 SYGVKD. The CDR3 loop is CATSESADYNEQFF. Written as DNA, the CDR3 is TGTGCCACCAGTGAGTCGGCGGACTACAATGAGCAGTTCTTC.

The chain couples TRBV4-2 to TRBJ2-2; TRBD2 matches at 11 bases. J lost 9 bases, V lost 6 bases, and 9 bases had no gene match. Germline CDR1 LGHNA, CDR2 YNFKEQ. The CDR3 length is 15 residues. DNA for the CDR3: TGTGCCAGCAGTCAACTAGCGGGAGACATCAGGGAGCTGTTTTTT. Translating gives CASSQLAGDIRELFF.

This clonotype occurred a few times. A much larger clone differs by one base, so this may be a read error. No conserved phenylalanine or tryptophan ends this CDR3, so it is likely a read error. The V call is TRBV20-1, the J call TRBJ2-3; no clear D gene. Germline CDR1 DFQATT, CDR2 SNEGSKA (reference sequence). There are 14 residues in the CDR3. The germline V and J ends were trimmed by 4 bases and 2 bases, with 13 bases remaining between them. The DNA of the CDR3 is TGCAGTGCTAAAATTCCACTTTCCACAGATACGCAGTATTCT. It encodes CSAKIPLSTDTQYS.

This clonotype was seen many times. The chain links TRBV5-5 to TRBJ2-1; the D gene is possibly TRBD1 (5 bases). The length of the CDR3 is 16 residues. Germline loops: CDR1 SGHKS, CDR2 YYEKEE (reference sequence). The V and J ends lost 5 bases and 3 bases respectively, with 18 bases between them. This CDR3 reads CASRSLEWTNYNEQFF. The CDR3 coding sequence is TGTGCCAGCAGGTCACTCGAGTGGACAAACTACAATGAGCAGTTCTTC.

A note on this clonotype: Compared with germline, one end of the junction differs, possibly owing to a read error. The rearrangement joins TRBV29-1 to TRBJ2-2, with D possibly matching TRBD2 (6 bases). CDR1 SQVTM and CDR2 ANQGSEA come from the germline V gene. The CDR3 has 12 residues. Written as DNA, the CDR3 is TGCAGCGTTCTAAGCAGCTCCGGGGGGCTGTTTTTT. Translating gives CSVLSSSGGLFF.

On this clonotype itself: The CDR3 does not close with the conserved phenylalanine or tryptophan, likely indicating a read error. The chain is built from TRBV5-1 and TRBJ1-4; a possible D gene is TRBD1 (5 bases). This CDR3 has 12 amino acids. Germline-derived CDR1 and CDR2 are SGHRS and YFSETQ. V was shortened by 4 bases and J by 7 bases, with 8 bases between the two germline ends. CDR3 sequence (DNA): TGCGCCAGCAGCCAGGGTCGTGAAAAACTGTTTTAC. Encoded protein: CASSQGREKLFY.

Note on this clonotype: A junction end diverges from the germline sequence, so it may reflect a read error. The J gene is TRBJ2-2, the V gene TRBV25-1, with D possibly TRBD1 on 7 matching bases. CDR3 size: 16 residues. The V gene's germline CDR1 is MGHDK and CDR2 SYGVNS. CDR3 nucleotide sequence: TGTGCCAGCAGTGACCCACAGGGGTCGGACACCGGGGGGCTGTTTTTT. It translates to CASSDPQGSDTGGLFF.

A note on this clonotype: The junction and the germline gene differ at one end; a read error may be behind it. The chain is built from TRBV5-1 and TRBJ2-5; D is unclear. Germline-derived CDR1 and CDR2 are SGHRS and YFSETQ. There are 11 residues in the CDR3. The CDR3 bases are TGCACCAGCAGTTCGGATGAGACCCAGTACTTC. It specifies CTSSSDETQYF.

The table lists this clonotype with many counts. The chain is built from TRBV10-2 and TRBJ2-3, with 8 bases lining up with TRBD2. The V segment lost 6 bases and the J segment 4 bases; nucleotides outside the gene matches: 9. CDR1 WSHSY and CDR2 SAAADI come from the germline V gene. The CDR3 totals 15 residues. The CDR3 reads CASRSGLAGSDTQYF. The DNA for the CDR3 is TGCGCCAGCAGATCGGGTCTAGCGGGTTCAGATACGCAGTATTTT.

About this clonotype itself: One end of the junction fails to match germline, which may point to a read error. V gene TRBV20-1 combines with J gene TRBJ2-1, with D possibly called TRBD1 or TRBD2 (5 bases each). This CDR3 spans 14 amino acids. CDR1 DFQATT and CDR2 SNEGSKA come from the germline V gene (reference sequence). CDR3 nucleotides: TGCAGTGCTAGAGTAACGGGGACCTACAGTGAGCAGTTCTTC. Translating it yields CSARVTGTYSEQFF.

As to this clonotype: A read error may explain this, as a much larger clone is one base away. This chain connects TRBV6-5 to TRBJ2-5; perhaps TRBD1 as D (5 bases). CDR3 size: 16 residues. CDR1 is MNHEY, CDR2 SVGAGI, per germline. The CDR3 DNA sequence: TGTGCCAGCAATTACTCGATGGGCAGGGCTGGGGAGACCCAGTACTTC. It specifies CASNYSMGRAGETQYF.

The chain has TRBV11-2 and TRBJ2-2; 8 bases fit TRBD1. Germline loops: CDR1 SGHAT, CDR2 FQNNGV. V was clipped by 5 bases and J by 0 bases; unmatched bases: 5. CDR3 length equals 16 residues. This chain's CDR3 is CASSPQGVANTGELFF. CDR3 sequence (DNA): TGTGCCAGCAGCCCACAGGGGGTCGCGAACACCGGGGAGCTGTTTTTT.

This clonotype showed up many times. This chain uses TRBV5-1 with TRBJ2-7; a weak D match, TRBD2 (5 bases). The germline gives CDR1 SGHRS, CDR2 YFSETQ. Trimming took 5 bases from V and 4 from J, leaving 13 bases between them. This CDR3 is 13 amino acids long. CDR3 region: CASREPSGYEQYF. The CDR3 DNA reads as TGCGCCAGCAGGGAGCCAAGCGGATACGAGCAGTACTTC. Together with reference TRBV5-1 and TRBJ2-7, the CDR3 gives the full variable domain: KAGVTQTPRYLIKTRGQQVTLSCSPISGHRSVSWYQQTPGQGLQFLFEYFSETQRNKGNFPGRFSGRQFSNSRSEMNVSTLELGDSALYLCASREPSGYEQYFGPGTRLTVT.

This clonotype was seen a handful of times. V usage is TRBV6-1 and J usage is TRBJ2-7; possible D gene TRBD2, 5 bases. The CDR3 is 13 amino acids. V was shortened by 7 bases and J by 3 bases, with 13 bases between the two germline ends. Germline V gene lookup returns CDR1 MNHNS and CDR2 SASEGT. CDR3 sequence (DNA): TGTGCCAGCATTTCCCTTGCGGGCTACGAGCAGTACTTC. It codes for CASISLAGYEQYF.

The gene calls are TRBV11-2 and TRBJ2-7; no firm D call. Germline V CDR1 and CDR2: SGHAT, FQNNGV. The V end lost 10 bases, the J end lost 7 bases, and 23 bases lay between the germline ends. The CDR3 length is 14 residues. CDR3 nucleotides: TGTGCCAACAACTTAGATTTCGGGTCCCCGGAGCAGTACTTC. Protein sequence: CANNLDFGSPEQYF.

As regards this clonotype: The junction does not match germline at one end; this may be a read error. V is TRBV11-1 and J is TRBJ2-1; TRBD2 is a possible D gene (6 bases). The CDR3 has 15 residues. In germline, CDR1 is SGHAT, CDR2 FQDESV (reference sequence). In DNA, the CDR3 is TGTGCCAGCAGCGAGACTAGGATCTTCTACAATGAGGAGTTCTTC. Protein: CASSETRIFYNEEFF.

Concerning this clonotype itself: One end of the junction is discordant with germline, which a read error may explain. The rearrangement joins TRBV5-8 to TRBJ2-1; D not certain. This CDR3 is 13 amino acids long. In germline, CDR1 is SGHTS, CDR2 YDEGEE. As DNA, the CDR3 is TGTGCCAGCAGCTTGGAAGCTTACAATAAGCAGTTCTTC. Its translation is CASSLEAYNKQFF.

This clonotype has only a few counts. A single base separates this from a much larger clone, so it may be a read error. CDR3 nucleotide sequence: TGCGCCAGCAGCGCCCGGGACAGGGGTACTAAGCAGTTCTTC. This sequence encodes CASSARDRGTKQFF. This chain joins TRBV4-1 and TRBJ2-1; 10 bases fit TRBD1. The CDR3 covers 14 residues. Germline CDR1 MGHRA, CDR2 YSYEKL. The V gene end was trimmed by 5 bases and the J gene end by 11 bases; junction bases not matched to a gene: 9.

In regard to this clonotype: An end of the junction does not agree with germline; a read error may underlie this. The chain employs TRBV11-2 and TRBJ2-2; D not resolved. This CDR3 contains 18 residues. Per the germline V gene, CDR1 is SGHAT and CDR2 is FQNNGV. In DNA, the CDR3 is TGTGCCGGCAGCCCTATCGAGTGGACGGCCAAAGGGATCGGGGAGCTGTTTTTT. Translated: CAGSPIEWTAKGIGELFF.

This clonotype was seen ten or more times. The chain recombines TRBV6-2 or TRBV6-3 with TRBJ2-7; tentative D call: TRBD2 (5 bases). The V gene's germline CDR1 is MNHEY and CDR2 SVGEGT. Trimming removed 6 bases at V and 3 bases at J, with 18 bases between. The CDR3 consists of 15 residues. This CDR3 is CASSPTPDGGYEQYF. For the CDR3, the DNA is TGTGCCAGCAGCCCTACTCCGGACGGAGGCTACGAGCAGTACTTC.

This clonotype was seen only once. This CDR3 is missing its conserved last phenylalanine or tryptophan, likely due to a read error. V and J are TRBV20-1 and TRBJ2-7; 10 nucleotides align to TRBD1. Germline assignment: CDR1 DFQATT and CDR2 SNEGSKA (reference sequence). After removal of 5 bases from V and 3 bases from J, the junction contained 7 bases not matched to a gene. This CDR3 is 14 amino acids long. The CDR3 DNA follows: TGCAGTGCTCTCAGACAGGGGGCAAACTACGAGCAGTACCTC. Amino acids: CSALRQGANYEQYL.

Concerning this clonotype: This likely comes from a read error, as the CDR3 has no conserved phenylalanine or tryptophan at its end. The chain carries TRBV5-5 and TRBJ2-2; D gene uncertain. Germline V gives CDR1 SGHKS, CDR2 YYEKEE (reference sequence). The CDR3 consists of 12 residues. The CDR3 reads CASRLALGELFV. For the CDR3, the DNA is TGTGCCAGCAGATTGGCTCTCGGGGAGCTGTTTGTT.

Of note for this clonotype: One end of the junction is discordant with germline, which a read error may explain. The rearrangement links TRBV20-1 to TRBJ2-4; D is perhaps TRBD2 (5 bases). CDR3 length: 14 amino acids. From germline, CDR1 is DFQATT and CDR2 SNEGSKA (reference sequence). The CDR3: CSARHYMDWNIQYF. The CDR3 DNA reads as TGCAGTGCTAGACACTACATGGACTGGAACATTCAATACTTC.

Details on this clonotype: A read error is possible here, since a much larger clone lies one base away. The rearrangement joins TRBV20-1 to TRBJ1-1, with no clear D. The CDR3 is 15 residues long. Germline V CDR1 and CDR2: DFQATT, SNEGSKA (reference sequence). The CDR3 protein is CSDRDPFGENTEAFF. CDR3 nucleotide sequence: TGCAGTGATAGAGATCCCTTCGGGGAGAACACTGAAGCTTTCTTT.

To note about this clonotype: A much larger clone lies one base from this, so it may be a read error. The V gene is TRBV29-1, the J gene TRBJ2-7; the D gene is possibly TRBD2 (5 bases). Trimming removed 4 bases from V and 3 bases from J, with 22 bases in between. The CDR3 runs to 16 residues. Per the germline V gene, CDR1 is SQVTM and CDR2 is ANQGSEA. CDR3 residues: CSVGGSVDFSFYEQYF. Written as DNA, the CDR3 is TGCAGCGTTGGAGGTAGCGTGGACTTTTCTTTCTACGAGCAGTACTTC.